This TCR beta chain appears in the sequencing data of a study of shared clonotypes between healthy human individuals. CD8 memory combined CD45RO+ cells with CCR7-negative CD45RA+ TemRA cells. A word on this clone: Its antigen remains unidentified.

Study outcomes and limitations: In several donors, about 5% of naive CD4 clonotypes appeared in common. Blood was the only sampled material, and tissue repertoires likely differ. Memory subsets generally showed smaller estimated richness than naive subsets did.

TCRdb's copy holds only in-frame clones and misses some; the assay was immunoSEQ multiplex PCR. This table holds around 300,000 clones, 80% to 90% found once. V shed 4 bases and J shed 2 bases, with 14 bases lying between them. Per germline, CDR1 SEHNR and CDR2 FQNEAQ (reference sequence). The CDR3 has 16 residues. Sequencing used memory CD8+ T cells sorted from blood. Subset in this sample: CD45RO+ cells pooled with CCR7-negative TemRA cells. The receptor comes from a man between 18 and 35 years old in good health. The chain carries TRBV7-9 and TRBJ1-4, with a weak D call TRBD1 (6 bases). The CDR3 sequence is CASSWSGDSTNEKLFF. CDR3 nucleotides: TGTGCCAGCAGCTGGTCAGGGGATTCGACTAATGAAAAACTGTTTTTT.